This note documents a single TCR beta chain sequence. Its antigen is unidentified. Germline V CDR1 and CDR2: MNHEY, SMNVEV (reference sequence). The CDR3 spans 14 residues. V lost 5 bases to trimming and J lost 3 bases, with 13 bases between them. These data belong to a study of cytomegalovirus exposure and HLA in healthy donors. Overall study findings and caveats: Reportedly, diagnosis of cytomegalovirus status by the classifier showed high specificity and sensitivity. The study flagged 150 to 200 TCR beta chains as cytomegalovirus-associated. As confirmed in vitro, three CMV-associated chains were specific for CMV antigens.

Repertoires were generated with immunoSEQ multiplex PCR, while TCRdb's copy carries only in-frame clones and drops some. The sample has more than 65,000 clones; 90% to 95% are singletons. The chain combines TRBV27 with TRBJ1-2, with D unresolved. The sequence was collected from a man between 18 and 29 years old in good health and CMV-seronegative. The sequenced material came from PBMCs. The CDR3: CASSPRTGYYGYTF. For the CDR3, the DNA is TGTGCCAGCAGTCCCCGGACGGGGTACTATGGCTACACCTTC.